The 24 T cell receptor beta chains given below trace back to one sample, sequenced in a study of blood T cells in healthy people across ages. With a J-beta primer mix and a sample-barcoded 5' primer, a second PCR ran about 7 to 12 cycles. TCRdb itself ran the 5' RACE reads through MiXCR, one entry per CDR3 protein. The data show a few hundred thousand distinct CDR3 sequences, about 27% seen once. This sample was also put to use in a study of T cells of mothers and their children.

What was sequenced was blood. The receptors come from a boy between 2 and 15 years old in good health.

The V and J genes are TRBV10-2 and TRBJ1-2, with a tentative D call TRBD1 (5 bases). From germline, CDR1 is WSHSY and CDR2 SAAADI. CDR3 length: 12 amino acids. V lost 6 bases, J lost 3 bases, and 8 bases lay in between. CDR3 loop: CASRGRYYGYTF. The CDR3 nucleotides read TGCGCCAGCAGGGGACGATACTATGGCTACACCTTC.

There are a few counts of this clonotype. The V call is TRBV30, the J call TRBJ2-2, with a tentative D call TRBD1 (6 bases). V lost 8 bases, J lost 1 base, and 11 bases lay in between. Germline V lookup: CDR1 GTSNPN, CDR2 SVGIG (reference sequence). The CDR3 covers 13 residues. The CDR3 DNA sequence: TGTGCCCGCGAGGACAGGAACACCGGGGAGCTGTTTTTT. It codes for CAREDRNTGELFF. Based on the CDR3 plus reference TRBV30 and TRBJ2-2, the full variable domain is SQTIHQWPATLVQPVGSPLSLECTVEGTSNPNLYWYRQAAGRGLQLLFYSVGIGQISSEVPQNLSASRPQDRQFILSSKKLLLSDSGFYLCAREDRNTGELFFGEGSRLTVL.

This chain uses TRBV24-1 with TRBJ1-1; no definite D call. V was trimmed by 2 bases and J by 8 bases, leaving 11 bases between them. Germline assignment: CDR1 KGHDR and CDR2 SFDVKD. The CDR3 contains 13 residues. Here the CDR3 DNA reads TGTGCCACCAGTGATTCCGGGAGCCAAGAAGCTTTCTTT. It codes for CATSDSGSQEAFF.

This clonotype was observed a handful of times. A junction end diverges from the germline sequence, so it may reflect a read error. V and J are TRBV7-7 and TRBJ2-2; D ambiguous. The germline CDR1 and CDR2 sequences are SSHAT and FNYEAQ (reference sequence). The CDR3 has 13 amino acids. The CDR3 protein is CASSPSITGELFF. DNA for the CDR3: TGTGCTAGCAGCCCAAGTATCACCGGGGAGCTGTTTTTT.

This clonotype was counted a few times. A much larger clone lies one base from this, so it may be a read error. The chain recombines TRBV7-2 with TRBJ2-7, with unresolved D. The CDR3 is 13 residues long. Germline CDR1 reads SGHTA; CDR2 reads FQGNSA. As DNA, the CDR3 is TGTGCCGGCAGCTACGACACCGCCTACGAGCAGTACTTC. Its protein product is CAGSYDTAYEQYF.

Concerning this clonotype itself: An end of the junction does not agree with germline; a read error may underlie this. The V and J genes are TRBV6-1 and TRBJ2-5, with 10 nucleotides matching TRBD2. Per germline, CDR1 MNHNS and CDR2 SASEGT. The length of the CDR3 is 15 residues. CDR3 region: CASSEKAGGPETRYF. DNA for the CDR3: TGTGCCAGCAGTGAAAAAGCGGGGGGGCCCGAGACCCGGTACTTC.

Worth noting for this clonotype: The junction and the germline gene differ at one end; a read error may be behind it. This chain uses TRBV12-3 or TRBV12-4 with TRBJ2-3, with D perhaps matching TRBD1 or TRBD2 (6 bases each). The CDR3 runs to 14 residues. The CDR3 is CASSLRGGPDTQYF. Written as DNA, the CDR3 is TGCGCCAGCAGTTTACGTGGGGGGCCAGATACGCAGTATTTT.

The table lists this clonotype with a few counts. The chain carries TRBV7-3 and TRBJ2-3; 7 bases agree with TRBD2. The germline V gene encodes CDR1 SGHTA and CDR2 FQGTGA. This CDR3 is built from 16 residues. Trimming took 5 bases from V and 7 from J; bases not matched to a gene: 15. The CDR3 reads CASSPRLAGGLHTQYF. In nucleotides, the CDR3 is TGTGCCAGCAGCCCCCGGTTAGCGGGTGGGCTGCATACGCAGTATTTT.

This clonotype was detected only a few times. The rearrangement joins TRBV27 to TRBJ1-6; D not resolved. V shed 2 bases and J shed 0 bases, with 8 bases lying between them. Germline V lookup: CDR1 MNHEY, CDR2 SMNVEV (reference sequence). The CDR3 is 16 amino acids. For the CDR3, the DNA is TGTGCCAGCAGTTTAGTGGCAGGCTCCTATAATTCACCCCTCCACTTT. Amino acid sequence: CASSLVAGSYNSPLHF.

This clonotype was recorded many times. The rearrangement links TRBV7-3 to TRBJ2-5; TRBD2 matches 8 bases. V gave up 4 bases and J gave up 5 bases; unmatched junction bases: 9. Germline lookup yields CDR1 SGHTA and CDR2 FQGTGA. This CDR3 is 15 amino acids long. CDR3 nucleotides: TGTGCCAGCAGCTCAACGGGGGGGCCGGATGAGACCCAGTACTTC. Amino acid sequence: CASSSTGGPDETQYF.

The chain uses TRBV6-2 or TRBV6-3 and TRBJ2-7; 7 bases match TRBD2. The CDR3 covers 16 residues. The germline gives CDR1 MNHEY, CDR2 SVGEGT. Trimming removed 7 bases from V and 0 bases from J; junction bases left unmatched: 12. The CDR3 DNA follows: TGTGCCAGCACCTATGTAAGCGGGGAATACTCCTACGAGCAGTACTTC. Residues: CASTYVSGEYSYEQYF.

The chain combines TRBV4-1 with TRBJ2-4; perhaps D is TRBD1 or TRBD2 (7 bases each). The CDR3 sequence is 15 residues long. Germline-derived CDR1 and CDR2 are MGHRA and YSYEKL. Trimming cost V 0 bases and J 8 bases, with 14 bases left between them. CDR3 region: CASSQEGGGAYIQYF. DNA for the CDR3: TGCGCCAGCAGCCAAGAGGGAGGGGGCGCATACATTCAGTACTTC.

The rearrangement links TRBV13 to TRBJ2-7; 14 nucleotides align to TRBD2. Germline CDR1 PRHDT, CDR2 FYEKMQ (reference sequence). J gave up 0 bases and V 4 bases, and 8 bases lay outside the gene matches. CDR3 length: 18 residues. As DNA, the CDR3 is TGTGCCAGCAGCTGGGGACTAGCGGGGGCTCCAAGCTCCTACGAGCAGTACTTC. It specifies CASSWGLAGAPSSYEQYF.

V gene TRBV12-3 or TRBV12-4 combines with J gene TRBJ2-5, with D possibly TRBD2 on 6 matching bases. Trimming removed 0 bases at V and 2 bases at J, with 13 bases between. The CDR3 totals 16 residues. This CDR3 reads CASSLAWGLPQETQYF. In DNA, the CDR3 is TGTGCCAGCAGTTTAGCTTGGGGACTGCCACAAGAGACCCAGTACTTC.

In this sample, this clonotype turned up a few times. The genes are TRBV28 and TRBJ2-1, with D maybe TRBD1 (6 bases). The J call may be wrong; the DNA end is better matched by TRBJ2-7. The germline gives CDR1 MDHEN, CDR2 SYDVKM. The CDR3 covers 15 residues. CDR3 sequence reads: CASSGTLQLPYEQYF. Written as DNA, the CDR3 is TGTGCCAGCAGTGGGACACTACAACTTCCCTACGAGCAGTACTTC.

The chain carries TRBV12-3 or TRBV12-4 and TRBJ1-2; D remains unclear. V was clipped by 1 base and J by 2 bases, with 14 bases between them. The CDR3 has 16 amino acids. The CDR3 protein is CASSLGSSGGNYGYTF. CDR3 sequence (DNA): TGTGCCAGCAGTTTAGGGAGTAGCGGCGGGAACTATGGCTACACCTTC.

This clonotype has a handful of counts. In nucleotides, the CDR3 is TGCGCCAGCAGCACCGCGACTAGGCGGGGTGGGGAGACCCAGTACTTC. This codes for CASSTATRRGGETQYF. The chain couples TRBV5-1 to TRBJ2-5, with TRBD2 as a possible D gene (6 bases). The germline V gene has CDR1 SGHRS and CDR2 YFSETQ. V lost 4 bases, J lost 5 bases, and 21 bases lay in between. CDR3 size: 16 residues.

The chain couples TRBV4-1 to TRBJ2-3, with D possibly being TRBD1 (5 bases). Trimming cost V 1 base and J 1 base, with 12 bases left between them. Looked up from germline, CDR1 is MGHRA and CDR2 is YSYEKL. The CDR3 loop spans 16 amino acids. The CDR3 reads CASSQGLGHRTDTQYF. CDR3 nucleotides: TGCGCCAGCAGCCAAGGTCTCGGACACCGCACAGATACGCAGTATTTT.

This clonotype was seen only a few times. CDR3 residues: CASGSTSVGETQYF. CDR3 coding DNA: TGTGCCAGCGGATCGACTAGCGTAGGAGAGACCCAGTACTTC. V gene TRBV3-1 combines with J gene TRBJ2-5, with 8 positions matching TRBD2. The CDR3 contains 14 residues. Germline V lookup: CDR1 LGHDT, CDR2 YNNKEL (reference sequence). With 8 bases clipped from V and 4 bases from J, the junction kept 9 bases outside the gene matches.

V is TRBV5-1 and J is TRBJ2-1; 11 positions match TRBD2. Germline CDR1 reads SGHRS; CDR2 reads YFSETQ. J was trimmed by 1 base and V by 0 bases; bases with no gene match: 9. The CDR3 is 19 amino acids. CDR3 sequence: CASSLAGLAGGASYNEQFF. DNA of the CDR3: TGCGCCAGCAGCTTGGCCGGGCTAGCGGGGGGCGCTTCCTACAATGAGCAGTTCTTC.

This chain joins TRBV13 and TRBJ1-4; D is ambiguous. Germline-derived CDR1 and CDR2 are PRHDT and FYEKMQ (reference sequence). The CDR3 runs 14 residues. Trimming took 5 bases from V and 8 from J, leaving 15 bases between them. The CDR3: CASSPRGEREKLFF. CDR3 bases: TGTGCCAGCAGCCCCCGGGGAGAAAGGGAAAAACTGTTTTTT.

V is TRBV7-9 and J is TRBJ1-1, with D perhaps TRBD1 (5 bases). Germline V gene lookup returns CDR1 SEHNR and CDR2 FQNEAQ (reference sequence). This CDR3 spans 15 amino acids. The V gene lost 6 bases and the J gene lost 3 bases, with 17 bases spanning the gap. For the CDR3, the DNA is TGTGCCAGCAGTCCCTGGGGGGGGAAGGACACTGAAGCTTTCTTT. Encoded protein: CASSPWGGKDTEAFF. The variable domain in full, completed from reference TRBV7-9 and TRBJ1-1, reads DTGVSQNPRHKITKRGQNVTFRCDPISEHNRLYWYRQTLGQGPEFLTYFQNEAQLEKSRLLSDRFSAERPKGSFSTLEIQRTEQGDSAMYLCASSPWGGKDTEAFFGQGTRLTVV.

The chain has TRBV27 and TRBJ2-5; TRBD2 matches 16 bases. CDR1 and CDR2 from the germline V gene are MNHEY and SMNVEV (reference sequence). The trim removed 6 bases at V and 3 bases at J, leaving 7 bases unmatched. This CDR3 spans 17 amino acids. The CDR3 protein is CASRSGLAGGEEETQYF. Written as DNA, the CDR3 is TGTGCCAGCAGGTCGGGACTAGCGGGAGGGGAAGAAGAGACCCAGTACTTC.

The V gene is TRBV10-2, the J gene TRBJ1-2, with 8 bases fitting TRBD1. This CDR3 contains 16 residues. V was pared by 9 bases and J by 5 bases, with 17 bases of the junction left unmatched. Germline V gene sequence: CDR1 WSHSY, CDR2 SAAADI. CDR3 protein: CASGGAGQGFGYGYTF. The CDR3 DNA reads as TGCGCCAGTGGGGGGGCCGGACAGGGATTCGGATATGGCTACACCTTC.